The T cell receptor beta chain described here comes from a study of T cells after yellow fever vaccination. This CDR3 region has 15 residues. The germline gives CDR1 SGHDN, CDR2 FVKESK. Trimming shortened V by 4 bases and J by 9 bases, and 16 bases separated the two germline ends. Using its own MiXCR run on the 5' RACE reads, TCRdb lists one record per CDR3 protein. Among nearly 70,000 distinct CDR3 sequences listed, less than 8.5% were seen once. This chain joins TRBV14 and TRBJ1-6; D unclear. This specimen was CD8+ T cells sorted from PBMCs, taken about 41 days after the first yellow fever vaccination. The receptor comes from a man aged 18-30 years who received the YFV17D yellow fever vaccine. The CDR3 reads CASSRSAGSGSPLHF. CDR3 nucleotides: TGTGCCAGCAGCCGTTCGGCTGGATCGGGTTCACCCCTCCACTTT.